This T cell receptor (beta chain) was obtained from a study of technical replicates of blood from several donors. Some clones are missing from TCRdb's copy, which holds only in-frame ones; the method was immunoSEQ multiplex PCR. Here the sample spans 55,000 to 75,000 clones, 91% being singletons. Germline V gives CDR1 SGHNT, CDR2 YENEEA. This CDR3 is 13 amino acids long. V lost 4 bases and J lost 5, with 11 bases in between. Sequencing was performed on PBMCs. This TCR came from a human donor in good health. Some clones in this sample may be carry-over from other donors' samples. V usage is TRBV11-3 and J usage is TRBJ2-5; D is unresolved. The CDR3 protein is CASSSPSSETQYF. The CDR3 DNA is TGTGCCAGCAGCTCACCTAGTTCTGAGACCCAGTACTTC.